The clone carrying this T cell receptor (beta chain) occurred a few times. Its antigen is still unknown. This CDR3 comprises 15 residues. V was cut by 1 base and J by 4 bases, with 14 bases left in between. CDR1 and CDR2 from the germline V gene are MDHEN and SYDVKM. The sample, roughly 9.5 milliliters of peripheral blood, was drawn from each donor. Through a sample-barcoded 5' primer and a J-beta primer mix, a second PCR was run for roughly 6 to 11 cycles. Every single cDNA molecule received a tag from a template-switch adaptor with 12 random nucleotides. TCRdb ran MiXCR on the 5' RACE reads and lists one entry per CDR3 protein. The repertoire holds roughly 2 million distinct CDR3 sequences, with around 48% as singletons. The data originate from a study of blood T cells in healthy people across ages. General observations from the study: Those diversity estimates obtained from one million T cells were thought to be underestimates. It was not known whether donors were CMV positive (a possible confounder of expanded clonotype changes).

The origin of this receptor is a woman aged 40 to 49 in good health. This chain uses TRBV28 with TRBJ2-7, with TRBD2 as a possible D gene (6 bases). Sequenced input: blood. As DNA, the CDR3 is TGTGCCAGCAGTTTATATGGGGGTGGGGGGTACGAGCAGTACTTC. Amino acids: CASSLYGGGGYEQYF.